Described below is a single T cell receptor beta chain sequence and its context. These data originate in a study of blood T cell repertoires in COVID-19. Study overall: Researchers got acute and convalescent COVID-19 samples from the United States, Italy and Spain. PBMCs, B-cell-depleted T cells, or T cells were the source of the cDNA or gDNA that made up the material.

Trimming pared 1 base from V and 4 bases from J, leaving 14 bases between. The CDR3 spans 16 residues. Per the germline V gene, CDR1 is LGHNT and CDR2 is FRNRAP. Authors' processing steps: Amplifying reference gene primers gave estimates of nucleated cell counts. Measured with immunoSEQ multiplex PCR; TCRdb has only the in-frame clones, and not every one. The V and J calls and clone size were taken over from that table, and D and trimming were inferred from the DNA. The sample consists of about 190,000 clones, around nine tenths of them appearing once. This sequence was found in a man in his forties with acute or convalescent COVID-19. The chain has TRBV12-5 and TRBJ2-1; maybe TRBD1 (6 bases). Material for sequencing was peripheral blood. The CDR3 sequence: CASGLEPGTQYNEQFF. CDR3 coding DNA: TGTGCTAGTGGTTTGGAACCCGGGACACAGTACAATGAGCAGTTCTTC.